These 10 T cell receptor beta chains share one sample of origin, sequenced in a study of yellow fever vaccine responses in identical twins. One entry per CDR3 protein results from TCRdb running MiXCR on the RT-PCR reads. Among 20,000 to 25,000 distinct CDR3 sequences listed, 77% were seen once. The material sequenced was T cells from blood (PBMCs), unsorted or a sorted subset (not recorded which), taken before or after yellow fever vaccination (not recorded which). These TCRs come from a woman aged 18-29 years who received the yellow fever vaccine.

The CDR3 nucleotides read TGCAGCGTGCGGGAGGATTCCACAGATACGCAGTATTTT. Translated, it gives CSVREDSTDTQYF. V is TRBV29-1 and J is TRBJ2-3; 8 positions match TRBD2. V shed 6 bases, J shed 2 bases, and the junction held 4 bases outside the gene matches. The CDR3 has 13 residues. The germline gives CDR1 SQVTM, CDR2 ANQGSEA.

V and J are TRBV20-1 and TRBJ1-1; perhaps TRBD1 as D (6 bases). Germline CDR1 reads DFQATT; CDR2 reads SNEGSKA (reference sequence). Trimming took 2 bases from V and 0 from J, leaving 10 bases between them. The CDR3 is made up of 14 amino acids. This chain's CDR3 is CSARRQAMNTEAFF. The CDR3 DNA sequence: TGCAGTGCTAGAAGACAGGCCATGAACACTGAAGCTTTCTTT.

J is TRBJ1-3 and V is TRBV12-3 or TRBV12-4; tentatively, D is TRBD1 (5 bases). The V end lost 3 bases, the J end lost 0 bases, and 6 bases lay between the germline ends. The CDR3 has 14 residues. The CDR3 DNA follows: TGTGCCAGCAGTTTCGGGGCCTCTGGAAACACCATATATTTT. Protein product: CASSFGASGNTIYF.

V usage is TRBV11-3 and J usage is TRBJ1-2, with D unclear. Germline V gene data show CDR1 as SGHNT and CDR2 as YENEEA. CDR3 length: 14 amino acids. Trimming removed 4 bases at V and 8 bases at J, with 17 bases between. The CDR3, as DNA: TGTGCCAGCAGCTCCCGGGCGGCAAGCGGGGGCTACACCTTC. This sequence encodes CASSSRAASGGYTF.

This chain connects TRBV11-2 to TRBJ2-3; no clear D. This CDR3 contains 14 residues. V gave up 0 bases and J gave up 0 bases, with 4 bases separating them. From germline, CDR1 is SGHAT and CDR2 FQNNGV. The CDR3 DNA reads TGTGCCAGCAGCTTAGACTATAGCACAGATACGCAGTATTTT. Protein product: CASSLDYSTDTQYF.

The chain employs TRBV7-9 and TRBJ1-1, with 8 bases that match TRBD1. This CDR3 region has 17 residues. Germline V gene lookup returns CDR1 SEHNR and CDR2 FQNEAQ (reference sequence). V lost 1 base, J lost 5 bases, and 12 bases stayed unmatched. The CDR3 sequence: CASSLGSGTGKATEAFF. The CDR3 nucleotides read TGTGCCAGCAGCTTAGGCTCCGGGACAGGAAAGGCGACTGAAGCTTTCTTT.

The V gene is TRBV7-3, the J gene TRBJ2-2; the match to TRBD2 covers 7 bases. The V gene end was trimmed by 1 base and the J gene end by 4 bases; junction bases not matched to a gene: 9. The CDR3 covers 17 residues. The germline V gene has CDR1 SGHTA and CDR2 FQGTGA. The CDR3 loop reads CASSLMRASGPTGELFF. CDR3 sequence (DNA): TGTGCCAGCAGCTTAATGAGGGCTAGCGGTCCCACCGGGGAGCTGTTTTTT.

This chain uses TRBV29-1 with TRBJ2-1, with D tentatively TRBD2 (5 bases). V gave up 4 bases and J gave up 7 bases, with 17 bases separating them. The CDR3 contains 14 residues. Germline assignment: CDR1 SQVTM and CDR2 ANQGSEA. The CDR3 nucleotides read TGCAGCGTTGCCATCGTGGAGGCAGGTAATGAGCAGTTCTTC. It specifies CSVAIVEAGNEQFF.

The sample holds a few counts of this clonotype. V is TRBV12-3 or TRBV12-4 and J is TRBJ2-2; TRBD1 matches at 12 bases. Trimming cost V 6 bases and J 8 bases; bases outside gene matches: 10. There are 16 residues in the CDR3. This chain's CDR3 is CASRQHRDRGPGELFF. CDR3 coding DNA: TGTGCCAGCAGACAACACCGGGACAGGGGGCCTGGGGAGCTGTTTTTT.

V gene TRBV18 combines with J gene TRBJ2-3, with D unclear. The germline V and J ends were trimmed by 4 bases and 4 bases, with 9 bases remaining between them. Germline V gene data show CDR1 as KGHSH and CDR2 as LQKENI. CDR3 length equals 13 residues. The CDR3, as DNA: TGTGCCAGCTCACGAGAGATCGCAGATACGCAGTATTTT. It translates to CASSREIADTQYF.